The entry that follows covers one T cell receptor beta chain sequence. Its specificity is not known. Libraries were prepared by immunoSEQ multiplex PCR; TCRdb keeps only in-frame clonotypes and omits some of them. The sample yields about 360,000 clones, more than 80% seen once. The entry originates in a study of cytomegalovirus exposure and HLA in healthy donors. Study observations and caveats: Using the classifier, cytomegalovirus status was reportedly diagnosed with high specificity and sensitivity. Usually a TCR sequence was rare, but some public TCRs were found in many donors. Specific recognition of CMV antigens was confirmed in vitro for a few chains (all CMV-associated).

Trimming removed 11 bases from V and 5 bases from J; junction bases left unmatched: 16. The CDR3 covers 15 residues. Germline V gene data show CDR1 as LNHDA and CDR2 as SQIVND (reference sequence). This chain joins TRBV19 and TRBJ1-1, with 8 bases lining up with TRBD1. Material for sequencing was PBMCs. The sequence was collected from a woman under 30 in good health and CMV-seronegative. The CDR3 is CAGIHLDRGRTEAFF. The CDR3 nucleotides read TGTGCCGGAATACACCTTGACAGGGGCAGGACTGAAGCTTTCTTT.